This T cell receptor beta chain was documented in a study of cytomegalovirus exposure and HLA in healthy donors. Study-level findings and limits: TCR beta chains numbering some 160 were designated cytomegalovirus-associated. In a later analysis, compared with equally common non-associated chains, HLA-associated beta chains were more expanded.

In the case of this clone: Its antigen is unknown.

The V gene's germline CDR1 is LNHDA and CDR2 SQIVND (reference sequence). The CDR3 sequence is 15 residues long. Trimming removed 1 base from V and 6 bases from J; junction bases left unmatched: 8. The primer mix had 60 Vbeta and 13 Jbeta primers. Profiled with immunoSEQ multiplex PCR; TCRdb holds only in-frame clones, not every one. Counted here are 150,000 to 200,000 clones, 85% occurring once; the ten biggest clones make up about 2.3%. The chain joins TRBV19 to TRBJ2-7; 8 nucleotides line up with TRBD1. Sequenced: PBMCs. This TCR was sampled from a woman aged 45-60 years in good health and CMV-seronegative. CDR3: CASSIGRQGRCEQYF. Here the CDR3 DNA reads TGTGCCAGTAGTATAGGTCGACAGGGGAGGTGCGAGCAGTACTTC.